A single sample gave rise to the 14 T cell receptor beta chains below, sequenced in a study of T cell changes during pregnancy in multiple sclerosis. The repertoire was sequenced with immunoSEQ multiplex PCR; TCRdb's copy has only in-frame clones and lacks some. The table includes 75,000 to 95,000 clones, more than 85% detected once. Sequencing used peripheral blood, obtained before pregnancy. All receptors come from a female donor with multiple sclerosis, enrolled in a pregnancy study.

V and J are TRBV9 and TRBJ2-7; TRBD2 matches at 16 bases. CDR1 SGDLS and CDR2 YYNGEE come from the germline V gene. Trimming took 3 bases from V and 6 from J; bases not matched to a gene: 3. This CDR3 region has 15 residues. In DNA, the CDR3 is TGTGCCAGCAGCGCCGGGACTAGCGGGAGGGCCGAGCAGTACTTC. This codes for CASSAGTSGRAEQYF.

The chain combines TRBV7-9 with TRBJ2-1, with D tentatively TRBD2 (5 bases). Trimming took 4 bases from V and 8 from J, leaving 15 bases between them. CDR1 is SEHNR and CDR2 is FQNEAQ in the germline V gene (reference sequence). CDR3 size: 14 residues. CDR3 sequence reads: CASSSLVVRDEQFF. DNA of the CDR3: TGTGCCAGCAGCTCCCTGGTCGTGCGGGATGAGCAGTTCTTC.

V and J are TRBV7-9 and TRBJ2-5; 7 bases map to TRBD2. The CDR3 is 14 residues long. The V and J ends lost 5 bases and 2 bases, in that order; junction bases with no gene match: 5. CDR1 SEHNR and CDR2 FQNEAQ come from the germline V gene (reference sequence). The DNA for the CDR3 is TGTGCCAGCAGCACTTCTAGCGGTCAAGAGACCCAGTACTTC. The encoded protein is CASSTSSGQETQYF.

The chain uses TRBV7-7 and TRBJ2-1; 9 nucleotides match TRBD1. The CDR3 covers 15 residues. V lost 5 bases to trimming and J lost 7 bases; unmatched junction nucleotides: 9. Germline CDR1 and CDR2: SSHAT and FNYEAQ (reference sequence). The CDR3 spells CASSKDRGGKNEQFF. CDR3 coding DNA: TGTGCCAGCAGCAAAGACAGGGGGGGTAAGAATGAGCAGTTCTTC.

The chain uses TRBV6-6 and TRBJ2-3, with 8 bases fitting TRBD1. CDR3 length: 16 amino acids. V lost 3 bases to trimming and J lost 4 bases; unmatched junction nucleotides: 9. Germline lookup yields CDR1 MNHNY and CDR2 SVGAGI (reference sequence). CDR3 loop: CASSYSQGARADTQYF. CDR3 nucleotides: TGTGCCAGCAGTTATTCCCAGGGGGCTCGGGCAGATACGCAGTATTTT.

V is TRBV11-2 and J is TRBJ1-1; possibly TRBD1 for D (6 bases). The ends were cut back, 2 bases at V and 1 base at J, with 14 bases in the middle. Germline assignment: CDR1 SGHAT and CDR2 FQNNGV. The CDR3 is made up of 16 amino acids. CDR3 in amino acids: CASSLPLGQSNTEAFF. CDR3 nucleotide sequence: TGTGCCAGCAGCTTACCCTTAGGACAGTCGAACACTGAAGCTTTCTTT.

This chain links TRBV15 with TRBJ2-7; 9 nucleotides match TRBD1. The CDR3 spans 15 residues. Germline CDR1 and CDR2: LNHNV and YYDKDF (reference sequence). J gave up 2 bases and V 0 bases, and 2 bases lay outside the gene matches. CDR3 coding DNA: TGTGCCACCAGCAGAGATCGGGACAGGGCCTACGAGCAGTACTTC. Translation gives CATSRDRDRAYEQYF.

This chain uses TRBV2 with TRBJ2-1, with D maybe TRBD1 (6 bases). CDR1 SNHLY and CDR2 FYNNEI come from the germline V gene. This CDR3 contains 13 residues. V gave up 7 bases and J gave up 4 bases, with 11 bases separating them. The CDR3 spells CASTNREYNEQFF. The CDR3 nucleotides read TGTGCCAGCACAAACAGGGAGTACAATGAGCAGTTCTTC.

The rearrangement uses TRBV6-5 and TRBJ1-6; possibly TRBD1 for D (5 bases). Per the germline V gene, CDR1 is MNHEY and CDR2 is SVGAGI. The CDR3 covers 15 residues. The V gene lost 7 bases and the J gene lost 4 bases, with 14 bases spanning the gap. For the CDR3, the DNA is TGTGCCAGCACTCACGAGGGGACTTATAATTCACCCCTCCACTTT. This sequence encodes CASTHEGTYNSPLHF.

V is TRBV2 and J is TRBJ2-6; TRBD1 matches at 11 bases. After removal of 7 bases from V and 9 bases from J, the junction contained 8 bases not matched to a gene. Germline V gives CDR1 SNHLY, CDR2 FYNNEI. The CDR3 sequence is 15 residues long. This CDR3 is CASNPGTGGVNVLTF. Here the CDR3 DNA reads TGTGCCAGCAATCCCGGGACAGGGGGAGTCAACGTCCTGACTTTC.

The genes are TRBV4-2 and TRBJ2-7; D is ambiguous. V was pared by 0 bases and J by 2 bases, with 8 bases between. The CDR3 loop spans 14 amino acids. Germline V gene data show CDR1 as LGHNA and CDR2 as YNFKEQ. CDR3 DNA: TGTGCCAGCAGCCAAGATGTGGGCCCCTACGAGCAGTACTTC. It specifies CASSQDVGPYEQYF.

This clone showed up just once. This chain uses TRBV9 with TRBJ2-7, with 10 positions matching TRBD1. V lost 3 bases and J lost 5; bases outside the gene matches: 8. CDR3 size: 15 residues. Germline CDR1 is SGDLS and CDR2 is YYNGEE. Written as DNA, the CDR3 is TGTGCCAGCAGCGCAACCGGGACAGGGGACCACGAGCAGTACTTC. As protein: CASSATGTGDHEQYF.

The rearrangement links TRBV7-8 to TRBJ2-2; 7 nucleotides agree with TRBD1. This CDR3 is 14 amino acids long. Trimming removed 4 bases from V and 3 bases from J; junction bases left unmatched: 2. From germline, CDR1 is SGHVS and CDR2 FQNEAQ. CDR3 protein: CASSYRGYTGELFF. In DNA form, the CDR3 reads TGTGCCAGCAGCTACAGGGGTTACACCGGGGAGCTGTTTTTT.

CDR3 residues: CASRTGVAEQFF. CDR3 nucleotides: TGTGCCAGCAGAACAGGGGTAGCTGAGCAGTTCTTC. The rearrangement joins TRBV6-6 to TRBJ2-1, with 7 bases aligning to TRBD1. The CDR3 extends over 12 amino acids. CDR1 is MNHNY and CDR2 is SVGAGI in the germline V gene (reference sequence). The J segment lost 9 bases and the V segment lost 6 bases, leaving 5 bases of the junction unmatched.